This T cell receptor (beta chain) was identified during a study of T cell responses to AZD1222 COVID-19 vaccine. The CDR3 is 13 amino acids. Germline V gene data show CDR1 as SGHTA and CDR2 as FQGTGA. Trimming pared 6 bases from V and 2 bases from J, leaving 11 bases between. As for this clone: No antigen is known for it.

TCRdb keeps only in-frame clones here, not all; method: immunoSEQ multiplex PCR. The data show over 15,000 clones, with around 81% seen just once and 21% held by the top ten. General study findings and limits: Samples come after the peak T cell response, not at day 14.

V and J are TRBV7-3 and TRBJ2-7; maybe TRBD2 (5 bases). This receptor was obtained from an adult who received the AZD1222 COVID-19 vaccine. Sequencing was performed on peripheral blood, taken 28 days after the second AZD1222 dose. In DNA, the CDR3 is TGTGCCAGCAGTGGCGGGTCTACCTACGAGCAGTACTTC. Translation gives CASSGGSTYEQYF. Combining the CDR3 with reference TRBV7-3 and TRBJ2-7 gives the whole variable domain GAGVSQTPSNKVTEKGKYVELRCDPISGHTALYWYRQSLGQGPEFLIYFQGTGAADDSGLPNDRFFAVRPEGSVSTLKIQRTERGDSAVYLCASSGGSTYEQYFGPGTRLTVT.